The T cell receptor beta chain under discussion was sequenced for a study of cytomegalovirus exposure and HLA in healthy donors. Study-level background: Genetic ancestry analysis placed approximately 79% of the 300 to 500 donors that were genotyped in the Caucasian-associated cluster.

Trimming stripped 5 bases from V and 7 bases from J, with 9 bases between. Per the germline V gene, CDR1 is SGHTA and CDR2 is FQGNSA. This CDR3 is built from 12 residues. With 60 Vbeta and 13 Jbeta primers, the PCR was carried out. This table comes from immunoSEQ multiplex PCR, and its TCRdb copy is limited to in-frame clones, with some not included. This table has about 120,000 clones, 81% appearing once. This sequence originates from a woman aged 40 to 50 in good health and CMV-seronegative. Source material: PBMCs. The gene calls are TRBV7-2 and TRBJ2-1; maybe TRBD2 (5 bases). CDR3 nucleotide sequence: TGTGCCAGCAGCCTCTGGGAGAATGAGCAGTTCTTC. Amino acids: CASSLWENEQFF.